This T cell receptor beta chain is drawn from a study of early T cells in non-severe SARS-CoV-2 infection. Study-wide context: Sequenced bulk RNA came from whole blood that was unsorted, and chains were unpaired. General study results and limits: Comparison of clonotypes with VDJdb favored anti-spike CD8 responses while missing private and CD4 specificities.

Unique molecular identifiers were added to individual cDNA molecules. TCRdb ran MiXCR on the 5' RACE reads and lists one entry per CDR3 protein. The repertoire holds more than 25,000 distinct CDR3 sequences, with over 8.5% as singletons. V shed 0 bases and J shed 4 bases, with 5 bases lying between them. Per germline, CDR1 MNHEY and CDR2 SMNVEV (reference sequence). This CDR3 contains 13 residues. As regards this clonotype: Its antigen is unknown.

The genes are TRBV27 and TRBJ2-3; D uncertain. Source material: whole blood. This sequence was found in an adult who was a healthcare worker with PCR-confirmed SARS-CoV-2 infection or an uninfected control (not recorded which). The CDR3 nucleotides are TGTGCCAGCAGTTTATCAAGGGCAGATACGCAGTATTTT. Translation: CASSLSRADTQYF.